One and the same sample provided the 29 T cell receptor beta chains below, sequenced in a study of T cells expressing NK-cell markers. Each CDR3 protein gets one entry in TCRdb, which reprocessed the 5' RACE reads and gives no DNA. Here the sample table reports about 400,000 distinct CDR3 sequences. Sample: blood T cells: a sorted CD56 or NKG2C T cell subset, CD4+ or CD8+ T cells, or bulk PBMC T cells (not recorded which). The receptors derive from a woman aged 45-65 years in good health.

The chain recombines TRBV25-1 with TRBJ1-2. Germline V gene lookup returns CDR1 MGHDK and CDR2 SYGVNS. The CDR3 has 15 amino acids. CDR3 residues: CASSEFGGERAGYTF.

The rearrangement uses TRBV5-5 and TRBJ2-1. Germline CDR1 and CDR2: SGHKS and YYEKEE (reference sequence). The CDR3 totals 13 residues. The CDR3 sequence: CASSGPANNEQFF. Drawing the rest from reference TRBV5-5 and TRBJ2-1, the complete variable domain is DAGVTQSPTHLIKTRGQQVTLRCSPISGHKSVSWYQQVLGQGPQFIFQYYEKEERGRGNFPDRFSARQFPNYSSELNVNALLLGDSALYLCASSGPANNEQFFGPGTRLTVL.

This chain joins TRBV3-1 and TRBJ1-1; TCRdb returns TRBD1, unconfirmable since there is no DNA. Germline V CDR1 and CDR2: LGHDT, YNNKEL (reference sequence). The CDR3 length is 16 residues. The CDR3 region is CASSRRDRGAETEAFF. Full variable domain (missing parts from reference TRBV3-1 and TRBJ1-1): DTAVSQTPKYLVTQMGNDKSIKCEQNLGHDTMYWYKQDSKKFLKIMFSYNNKELIINETVPNRFSPKSPDKAHLNLHINSLELGDSAVYFCASSRRDRGAETEAFFGQGTRLTVV.

J is TRBJ2-7 and V is TRBV12-3 or TRBV12-4; TCRdb reports TRBD1, a call that lacks DNA to check it against. This CDR3 comprises 17 residues. CDR3 amino acids: CASSPLGGSTFSYEQYF.

The chain is built from TRBV5-1 and TRBJ2-2. The CDR3 contains 14 residues. Germline V CDR1 and CDR2: SGHRS, YFSETQ. CDR3 residues: CASSLAEDTGELFF. The whole variable domain, remainder taken from reference TRBV5-1 and TRBJ2-2, is KAGVTQTPRYLIKTRGQQVTLSCSPISGHRSVSWYQQTPGQGLQFLFEYFSETQRNKGNFPGRFSGRQFSNSRSEMNVSTLELGDSALYLCASSLAEDTGELFFGEGSRLTVL.

The chain has TRBV5-1 and TRBJ1-1. Looked up from germline, CDR1 is SGHRS and CDR2 is YFSETQ. The CDR3 covers 16 residues. The CDR3 is CASSLGTGGANTEAFF.

The V and J genes are TRBV7-3 and TRBJ2-3; checking the TCRdb D call of TRBD2 is not possible without DNA. CDR1 and CDR2 from the germline V gene are SGHTA and FQGTGA. CDR3 length equals 16 residues. CDR3 amino acids: CASSRGTSGYADTQYF.

The rearrangement joins TRBV30 to TRBJ2-2. Per germline, CDR1 GTSNPN and CDR2 SVGIG (reference sequence). This CDR3 contains 14 residues. The CDR3 is CAWRKGANTGELFF.

The chain has TRBV4-1 and TRBJ2-1; TCRdb reports TRBD2, a call that lacks DNA to check it against. Germline V gene sequence: CDR1 MGHRA, CDR2 YSYEKL. The CDR3 has 16 amino acids. CDR3 amino acids: CASSQSIAGGRDEQFF.

This chain uses TRBV5-4 with TRBJ1-1; the D gene TCRdb calls, TRBD1, cannot be checked with no DNA. Germline assignment: CDR1 SGHNT and CDR2 YYREEE (reference sequence). CDR3 length equals 13 residues. CDR3 loop: CASSLGGTGIAFF.

V and J are TRBV7-9 and TRBJ2-1; TCRdb proposes TRBD2, but this gene call is untestable without DNA. The CDR3 has 16 amino acids. The germline CDR1 and CDR2 sequences are SEHNR and FQNEAQ (reference sequence). The CDR3 sequence is CASSSTSEAPYNEQFF.

CDR3 protein: CASSFGRGRRGTEAFF. The chain couples TRBV11-2 to TRBJ1-1; lacking DNA, the TRBD1 call made by TCRdb goes unchecked. The germline CDR1 and CDR2 sequences are SGHAT and FQNNGV. The CDR3 sequence is 16 residues long.

The chain recombines TRBV6-6 with TRBJ1-6. The CDR3 spans 14 residues. Germline-derived CDR1 and CDR2 are MNHNY and SVGAGI (reference sequence). The chain's CDR3 is CASSYSILNSPLHF.

The V call is TRBV7-2, the J call TRBJ1-2; TCRdb's assignment of TRBD1 cannot be checked, as there is no DNA. Germline-derived CDR1 and CDR2 are SGHTA and FQGNSA. This CDR3 is built from 14 residues. This CDR3 is CASSFRGDFYGYTF.

The chain is built from TRBV20-1 and TRBJ2-7; TCRdb returns TRBD2, unconfirmable since there is no DNA. CDR3 length: 14 amino acids. Per germline, CDR1 DFQATT and CDR2 SNEGSKA (reference sequence). CDR3 amino acids: CSASTSSVPYEQYF.

The V call is TRBV12-3 or TRBV12-4, the J call TRBJ2-5; the TCRdb call, TRBD1, lacks DNA for checking. The CDR3 is 14 amino acids. The CDR3 is CASKIGTTQETQYF.

This chain links TRBV7-9 with TRBJ2-3; without DNA, the TCRdb call of TRBD2 cannot be checked. The CDR3 length is 16 residues. Germline V CDR1 and CDR2: SEHNR, FQNEAQ (reference sequence). CDR3 sequence reads: CASSGSTSGSADTQYF.

The V and J genes are TRBV29-1 and TRBJ2-5; with no DNA, the TCRdb D assignment of TRBD2 cannot be verified. The CDR3 sequence is 13 residues long. The germline gives CDR1 SQVTM, CDR2 ANQGSEA. The CDR3 reads CSVRREDQETQYF.

The chain carries TRBV5-1 and TRBJ1-2; without DNA, the TCRdb call of TRBD1 cannot be checked. The V gene's germline CDR1 is SGHRS and CDR2 YFSETQ. The CDR3 is 14 residues long. The CDR3 reads CASSLGGPNYGYTF.

The chain uses TRBV20-1 and TRBJ2-7; absent DNA, TCRdb's TRBD1 call cannot be checked. Germline CDR1 reads DFQATT; CDR2 reads SNEGSKA (reference sequence). The CDR3 consists of 14 residues. CDR3 in amino acids: CSAAVGQGFYEQYF.

The chain joins TRBV15 to TRBJ1-4; TCRdb outputs TRBD1, but without DNA this stays unchecked. This CDR3 has 15 amino acids. Germline loops: CDR1 LNHNV, CDR2 YYDKDF (reference sequence). CDR3 sequence: CATSRRQGGNEKLFF.

The chain has TRBV3-1 and TRBJ2-7; TCRdb outputs TRBD2, but without DNA this stays unchecked. Germline V gene lookup returns CDR1 LGHDT and CDR2 YNNKEL (reference sequence). The CDR3 length is 16 residues. CDR3: CASSQPGLAGGPSQYF.

The chain combines TRBV2 with TRBJ2-1; TCRdb's D gene call, TRBD1, goes unchecked for lack of DNA. The CDR3 spans 13 residues. Per the germline V gene, CDR1 is SNHLY and CDR2 is FYNNEI. CDR3 sequence: CASSESPRGRQFF.

The chain links TRBV10-1 to TRBJ2-1; TCRdb's D call, TRBD1, is unchecked because there is no DNA. Germline CDR1 WNHNN, CDR2 SYGVQD (reference sequence). The CDR3 runs to 15 residues. CDR3 residues: CASSETRVGNNEQFF.

The V call is TRBV5-1, the J call TRBJ2-1; TCRdb selects TRBD1, and the lack of DNA leaves this call unchecked. Germline V gene sequence: CDR1 SGHRS, CDR2 YFSETQ. CDR3 length: 15 residues. CDR3 region: CASSPNPGQGPPPFF.

The CDR3 loop is CATTQGRSYEQYF. This chain uses TRBV15 with TRBJ2-7; TCRdb proposes TRBD1, but this gene call is untestable without DNA. Germline-derived CDR1 and CDR2 are LNHNV and YYDKDF (reference sequence). There are 13 residues in the CDR3.

The chain recombines TRBV11-3 with TRBJ1-1; no DNA is available, so the TRBD1 call from TCRdb remains unchecked. The CDR3 is 13 residues long. CDR1 SGHNT and CDR2 YENEEA come from the germline V gene. This CDR3 reads CASSLPPGQSAFF.

CDR3 protein: CASSIYTGTGSYGYTF. This rearrangement joins TRBV6-5 to TRBJ1-2; the TCRdb call, TRBD1, lacks DNA for checking. The CDR3 covers 16 residues. Germline assignment: CDR1 MNHEY and CDR2 SVGAGI.

The chain carries TRBV6-5 and TRBJ1-2. The germline V gene encodes CDR1 MNHEY and CDR2 SVGAGI. CDR3 length: 13 amino acids. The CDR3 spells CASSRRANYGYTF.